This T cell receptor beta chain appears in the sequencing data of a study of spatial heterogeneity in lung cancer. Study at large: Detection consistently captured more beta-chain sequences than alpha-chain sequences.

V was cut by 5 bases and J by 0 bases, with 7 bases left in between. Per germline, CDR1 SGHVS and CDR2 FNYEAQ. The CDR3 has 13 residues. Individually, TCR cDNA molecules were each labelled with a unique molecular identifier. Each CDR3 protein is one row after TCRdb ran MiXCR on the 5' RACE reads. The data hold 6,000 to 8,500 distinct CDR3 sequences, with 4.5% to 7% observed a single time. This clonotype qualifies as medium-sized. This beta chain is an off-target read within a library intended for alpha chains, so its frequency means little. Documented time point: sample taken at primary tumor resection. Sequencing covered unsorted whole RNA taken from tumor, nontumor lung or frozen PBMC.

The sequencing used normal lung tissue next to the tumor, collected at surgery. The sequence was collected from a female donor with early-stage non-small cell lung cancer. The genes are TRBV7-6 and TRBJ1-2; D not resolved. For the CDR3, the DNA is TGTGCCAGCAGCCCTGACTCTAACTATGGCTACACCTTC. Translating gives CASSPDSNYGYTF.